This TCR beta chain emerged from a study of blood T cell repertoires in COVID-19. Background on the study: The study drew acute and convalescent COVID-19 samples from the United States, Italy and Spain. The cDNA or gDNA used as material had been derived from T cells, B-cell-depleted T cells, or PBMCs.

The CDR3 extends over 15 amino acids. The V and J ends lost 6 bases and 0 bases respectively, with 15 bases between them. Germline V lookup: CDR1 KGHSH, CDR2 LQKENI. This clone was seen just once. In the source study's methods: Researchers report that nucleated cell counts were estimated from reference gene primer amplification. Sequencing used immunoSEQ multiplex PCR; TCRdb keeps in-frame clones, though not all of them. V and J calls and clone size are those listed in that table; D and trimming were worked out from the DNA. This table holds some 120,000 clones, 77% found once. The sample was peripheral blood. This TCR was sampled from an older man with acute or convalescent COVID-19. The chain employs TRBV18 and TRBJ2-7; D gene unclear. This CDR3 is CASSPTFSASYEQYF. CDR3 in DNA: TGTGCCAGCTCCCCGACTTTCTCGGCCTCCTACGAGCAGTACTTC.